This T cell receptor beta chain was identified during a study of T cells in Graves' hyperthyroidism and ophthalmopathy. Amplified regions were TCR beta CDR3 sequences from RNA transcripts. During a first-round RT-PCR of the TCR CDR3, the HTBI primer set was used. A single record per CDR3 protein comes from TCRdb applying MiXCR to the multiplex PCR reads. The sample yields about 600,000 distinct CDR3 sequences, 14% seen once. This clonotype was seen many times. The CDR3 has 15 residues. Germline CDR1 and CDR2: MNHEY and SMNVEV (reference sequence). The J segment lost 7 bases and the V segment lost 6 bases, leaving 5 bases of the junction unmatched.

This sequence was found in a woman aged 18-29 years with Graves' ophthalmopathy. The sequenced sample consisted of blood. The chain couples TRBV27 to TRBJ2-1; 14 positions match TRBD2. CDR3 nucleotides: TGTGCCAGCAGACAGACTAGCGGGAGGGTTAATGAGCAGTTCTTC. Its translation is CASRQTSGRVNEQFF.